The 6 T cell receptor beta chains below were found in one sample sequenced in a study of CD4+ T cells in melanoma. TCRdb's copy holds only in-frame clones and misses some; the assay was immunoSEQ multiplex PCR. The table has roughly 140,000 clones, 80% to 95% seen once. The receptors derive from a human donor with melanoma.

This CDR3 reads CASSFQGNYGYTF. For the CDR3, the DNA is TGTGCCAGCAGTTTCCAGGGGAACTATGGCTACACCTTC. V gene TRBV5-5 combines with J gene TRBJ1-2; TRBD1 is a possible D gene (6 bases). Germline loops: CDR1 SGHKS, CDR2 YYEKEE (reference sequence). The CDR3 consists of 13 residues. The ends were cut back, 5 bases at V and 2 bases at J, with 10 bases in the middle.

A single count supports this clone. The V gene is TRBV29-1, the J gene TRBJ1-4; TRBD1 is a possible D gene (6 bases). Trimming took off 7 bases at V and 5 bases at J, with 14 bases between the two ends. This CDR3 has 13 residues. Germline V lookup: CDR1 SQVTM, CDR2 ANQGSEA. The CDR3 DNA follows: TGCAGCGGGCAGGGGACCCAGAATGAAAAACTGTTTTTT. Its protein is CSGQGTQNEKLFF.

This CDR3 reads CASSAGTVYPSYEQYF. DNA of the CDR3: TGCGCCAGCAGCGCTGGGACAGTCTACCCCTCCTACGAGCAGTACTTC. The chain has TRBV10-2 and TRBJ2-7, with 7 bases that match TRBD1. Looked up from germline, CDR1 is WSHSY and CDR2 is SAAADI. V gave up 6 bases and J gave up 0 bases; unmatched junction bases: 11. The CDR3 is 16 amino acids.

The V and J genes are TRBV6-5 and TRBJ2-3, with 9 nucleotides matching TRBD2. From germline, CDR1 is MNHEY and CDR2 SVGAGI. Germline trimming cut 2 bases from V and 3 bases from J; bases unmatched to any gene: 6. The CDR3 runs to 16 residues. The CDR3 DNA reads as TGTGCCAGCAGTTACCTGGGGCTAGCGGGGACAGATACGCAGTATTTT. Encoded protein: CASSYLGLAGTDTQYF.

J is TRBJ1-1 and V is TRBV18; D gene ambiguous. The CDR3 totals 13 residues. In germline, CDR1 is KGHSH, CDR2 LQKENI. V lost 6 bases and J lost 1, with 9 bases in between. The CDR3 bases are TGTGCCAGCTCTGACCGACAGAACACTGAAGCTTTCTTT. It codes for CASSDRQNTEAFF. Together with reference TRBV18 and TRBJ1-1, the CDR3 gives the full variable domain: NAGVMQNPRHLVRRRGQEARLRCSPMKGHSHVYWYRQLPEEGLKFMVYLQKENIIDESGMPKERFSAEFPKEGPSILRIQQVVRGDSAAYFCASSDRQNTEAFFGQGTRLTVV.

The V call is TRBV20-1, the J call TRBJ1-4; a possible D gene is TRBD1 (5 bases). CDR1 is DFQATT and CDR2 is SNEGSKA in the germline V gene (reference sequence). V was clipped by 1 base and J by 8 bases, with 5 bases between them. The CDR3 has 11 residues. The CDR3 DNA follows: TGCAGTGCTAGAGGACAGGAAAAACTGTTTTTT. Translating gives CSARGQEKLFF.